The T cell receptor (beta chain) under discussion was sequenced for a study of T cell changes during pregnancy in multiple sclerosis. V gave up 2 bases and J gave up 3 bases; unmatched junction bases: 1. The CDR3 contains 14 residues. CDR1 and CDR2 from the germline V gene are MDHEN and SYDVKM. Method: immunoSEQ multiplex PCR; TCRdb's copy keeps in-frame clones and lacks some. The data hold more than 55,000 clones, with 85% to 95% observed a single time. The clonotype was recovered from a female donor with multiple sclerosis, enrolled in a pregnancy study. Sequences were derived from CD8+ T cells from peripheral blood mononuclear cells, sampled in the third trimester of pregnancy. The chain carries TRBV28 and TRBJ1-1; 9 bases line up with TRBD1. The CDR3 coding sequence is TGTGCCAGCAGTTTAACAGGGGGCGACACTGAAGCTTTCTTT. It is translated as CASSLTGGDTEAFF. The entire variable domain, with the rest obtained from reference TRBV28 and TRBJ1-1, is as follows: DVKVTQSSRYLVKRTGEKVFLECVQDMDHENMFWYRQDPGLGLRLIYFSYDVKMKEKGDIPEGYSVSREKKERFSLILESASTNQTSMYLCASSLTGGDTEAFFGQGTRLTVV.